The T cell receptor beta chain under discussion was sequenced for a study of blood T cell repertoires in COVID-19. Donors in Cohort 3 counted as recovered after two negative PCRs, clearance, or symptom resolution. TCRdb keeps only in-frame clones here, not all; method: immunoSEQ multiplex PCR. The sample contains under 200,000 clones, less than 85% of which appear only once. The receptor's source is a man between 60 and 70 years old who had recovered from COVID-19. What was sequenced was PBMCs or T cells enriched from blood (not recorded which).

CDR3 amino acids: CASSPDRGGDYGYTF. The CDR3, as DNA: TGTGCCAGCAGCCCCGACAGGGGAGGAGACTATGGCTACACCTTC. The chain uses TRBV7-9 and TRBJ1-2, with 8 bases matching TRBD1. This CDR3 has 15 amino acids. The J segment lost 3 bases and the V segment lost 5 bases, leaving 8 bases of the junction unmatched. Germline V gene data show CDR1 as SEHNR and CDR2 as FQNEAQ (reference sequence).